One sample yielded the 31 T cell receptor beta chains listed below, sequenced in a study of T cell responses to AZD1222 COVID-19 vaccine. TCRdb's copy holds only in-frame clones and misses some; the assay was immunoSEQ multiplex PCR. The sample lists more than 250,000 clones; just over 90% were seen once. Sequencing used peripheral blood, obtained on day 0 of AZD1222 vaccination. The receptors derive from an adult in good health.

The chain joins TRBV2 to TRBJ1-2; 7 bases are a match to TRBD1. The CDR3 spans 13 residues. V trimming: 9 bases; J trimming: 7 bases; junction bases outside the gene matches: 11. From germline, CDR1 is SNHLY and CDR2 FYNNEI. The CDR3, as DNA: TGTGCCAGAGCGGACAGGTCCTCGTTTGGCTACACCTTC. Translating it yields CARADRSSFGYTF. The entire variable domain, with the rest obtained from reference TRBV2 and TRBJ1-2, is as follows: EPEVTQTPSHQVTQMGQEVILRCVPISNHLYFYWYRQILGQKVEFLVSFYNNEISEKSEIFDDQFSVERPDGSNFTLKIRSTKLEDSAMYFCARADRSSFGYTFGSGTRLTVV.

The V gene is TRBV4-1, the J gene TRBJ1-1; D call uncertain. V was cut by 2 bases and J by 10 bases, with 14 bases left in between. Germline values: CDR1 MGHRA, CDR2 YSYEKL. This CDR3 is 13 amino acids long. The CDR3 region has the DNA TGCGCCAGCAGCCAACAGACGGATACAGCAGCTTTCTTT. Translated: CASSQQTDTAAFF.

The chain is built from TRBV5-4 and TRBJ2-5; D is unresolved. V was trimmed by 1 base and J by 5 bases, leaving 15 bases between them. Germline loops: CDR1 SGHNT, CDR2 YYREEE (reference sequence). The CDR3 is 15 residues long. The CDR3 sequence: CASSLRVRPEETQYF. The CDR3 nucleotides read TGTGCCAGCAGCTTGCGTGTGCGTCCCGAGGAGACCCAGTACTTC. Variable domain in full (rest from reference TRBV5-4 and TRBJ2-5): ETGVTQSPTHLIKTRGQQVTLRCSSQSGHNTVSWYQQALGQGPQFIFQYYREEENGRGNFPPRFSGLQFPNYSSELNVNALELDDSALYLCASSLRVRPEETQYFGPGTRLLVL.

The chain employs TRBV19 and TRBJ2-2, with D possibly matching TRBD1 (6 bases). The CDR3 runs 14 residues. Germline V CDR1 and CDR2: LNHDA, SQIVND (reference sequence). The V end lost 4 bases, the J end lost 3 bases, and 9 bases lay between the germline ends. The CDR3 nucleotides are TGTGCCAGTAGTAGAGGGGGTTACACCGGGGAGCTGTTTTTT. Translated: CASSRGGYTGELFF. The full variable domain, with the rest looked up from reference TRBV19 and TRBJ2-2, is DGGITQSPKYLFRKEGQNVTLSCEQNLNHDAMYWYRQDPGQGLRLIYYSQIVNDFQKGDIAEGYSVSREKKESFPLTVTSAQKNPTAFYLCASSRGGYTGELFFGEGSRLTVL.

The chain is built from TRBV27 and TRBJ1-5, with unresolved D. Germline values: CDR1 MNHEY, CDR2 SMNVEV (reference sequence). V shed 6 bases and J shed 3 bases, with 15 bases lying between them. This CDR3 has 15 amino acids. The CDR3 coding sequence is TGTGCCAGCAGAGACCTACGGAGCTTCAATCAGCCCCAGCATTTT. Translated: CASRDLRSFNQPQHF.

V gene TRBV4-2 combines with J gene TRBJ2-4; no clear D gene. The CDR3 consists of 17 residues. Germline V gene data show CDR1 as LGHNA and CDR2 as YNFKEQ. V lost 4 bases, J lost 0 bases, and 16 bases lay in between. The CDR3, as DNA: TGTGCCAGCAGCCTCCTCATGGGCAGCTTAGCCAAAAACATTCAGTACTTC. Translated, it gives CASSLLMGSLAKNIQYF.

V gene TRBV12-3 or TRBV12-4 combines with J gene TRBJ2-1, with D unresolved. Trimming pared 3 bases from V and 10 bases from J, leaving 10 bases between. This CDR3 has 12 amino acids. The CDR3 nucleotides are TGTGCCAGCAGTTTTCCCGGGTTCGAGCAGTTCTTC. Protein product: CASSFPGFEQFF.

The chain uses TRBV7-9 and TRBJ2-7; no clear D gene. The CDR3 contains 12 residues. V was shortened by 1 base and J by 5 bases, with 6 bases between the two germline ends. Germline-derived CDR1 and CDR2 are SEHNR and FQNEAQ (reference sequence). The CDR3 protein is CASSLVSNEQYF. The CDR3 coding sequence is TGTGCCAGCAGCTTAGTGTCCAACGAGCAGTACTTC.

The table lists this clone with a few counts. This chain uses TRBV7-9 with TRBJ2-7, with D perhaps being TRBD1 or TRBD2 (5 bases each). Germline lookup yields CDR1 SEHNR and CDR2 FQNEAQ (reference sequence). The germline V and J ends were trimmed by 1 base and 2 bases, with 9 bases remaining between them. The length of the CDR3 is 14 residues. For the CDR3, the DNA is TGTGCCAGCAGCTTAGGTCGGGACGCCTACGAGCAGTACTTC. Translating it yields CASSLGRDAYEQYF.

This clone has only a few counts. J is TRBJ1-1 and V is TRBV9, with TRBD1 identical over 7 bases. CDR1 SGDLS and CDR2 YYNGEE come from the germline V gene. This CDR3 is 13 amino acids long. Trimming removed 4 bases from V and 4 bases from J; junction bases left unmatched: 4. The CDR3 reads CASSLTGATEAFF. The CDR3 coding sequence is TGTGCCAGCAGCTTAACAGGGGCCACTGAAGCTTTCTTT.

The V and J genes are TRBV28 and TRBJ1-3; 12 nucleotides agree with TRBD1. Trimming took 2 bases from V and 4 from J; bases not matched to a gene: 3. Per the germline V gene, CDR1 is MDHEN and CDR2 is SYDVKM. The CDR3 extends over 16 amino acids. CDR3 bases: TGTGCCAGCAGTTTAGGGGGACAGGGGGCAGGAAACACCATATATTTT. Translating it yields CASSLGGQGAGNTIYF.

The rearrangement links TRBV9 to TRBJ1-3, with D possibly being TRBD1 (5 bases). The CDR3 length is 16 residues. V was pared by 3 bases and J by 6 bases, with 19 bases between. In germline, CDR1 is SGDLS, CDR2 YYNGEE. This CDR3 reads CASSATSQGFPNTIYF. CDR3 bases: TGTGCCAGCAGCGCCACTTCCCAGGGTTTCCCAAACACCATATATTTT.

This clone was recorded a few times. This chain uses TRBV5-1 with TRBJ2-6, with D possibly called TRBD1 or TRBD2 (5 bases each). The CDR3 totals 18 residues. Germline-derived CDR1 and CDR2 are SGHRS and YFSETQ. Trimming took 4 bases from V and 0 from J, leaving 17 bases between them. Here the CDR3 DNA reads TGCGCCAGCAGCCTTCAGGGAGTATTCGGCTCTGGGGCCAACGTCCTGACTTTC. It encodes CASSLQGVFGSGANVLTF.

The chain recombines TRBV4-1 with TRBJ2-2; possibly TRBD2 for D (6 bases). The CDR3 has 12 amino acids. CDR1 is MGHRA and CDR2 is YSYEKL in the germline V gene. The V end lost 4 bases, the J end lost 6 bases, and 6 bases lay between the germline ends. Here the CDR3 reads CASSPGAGELFF. For the CDR3, the DNA is TGCGCCAGCAGCCCGGGGGCCGGGGAGCTGTTTTTT.

This chain uses TRBV28 with TRBJ2-7; D gene unclear. This CDR3 spans 14 amino acids. V was shortened by 6 bases and J by 2 bases, with 14 bases between the two germline ends. CDR1 MDHEN and CDR2 SYDVKM come from the germline V gene. The CDR3 DNA reads as TGTGCCAGCAGACCCCGGACCGTAGCCTACGAGCAGTACTTC. This sequence encodes CASRPRTVAYEQYF.

The chain couples TRBV27 to TRBJ2-2, with 8 bases matching TRBD2. The germline V gene has CDR1 MNHEY and CDR2 SMNVEV (reference sequence). This CDR3 spans 15 amino acids. J gave up 2 bases and V 6 bases, and 5 bases lay outside the gene matches. The CDR3 DNA follows: TGTGCCAGCAGAGCCTTAGCGGGAAACACCGGGGAGCTGTTTTTT. Translating it yields CASRALAGNTGELFF.

V is TRBV18 and J is TRBJ1-1; possible D gene TRBD1, 6 bases. The CDR3 has 16 residues. V lost 1 base, J lost 4 bases, and 16 bases lay in between. Per germline, CDR1 KGHSH and CDR2 LQKENI. The CDR3 region has the DNA TGTGCCAGCTCACCACAATCAACCGGGGGCGGCACTGAAGCTTTCTTT. It yields the protein CASSPQSTGGGTEAFF.

The V call is TRBV28, the J call TRBJ2-7; no reliable D call. V lost 1 base to trimming and J lost 6 bases, with 7 bases between them. CDR1 is MDHEN and CDR2 is SYDVKM in the germline V gene. The CDR3 has 12 amino acids. CDR3 coding DNA: TGTGCCAGCAGTTTATTCGGTCGCGAGCAGTACTTC. As protein: CASSLFGREQYF.

The rearrangement uses TRBV5-1 and TRBJ2-5, with 9 bases fitting TRBD2. Looked up from germline, CDR1 is SGHRS and CDR2 is YFSETQ. This CDR3 region has 15 residues. V lost 0 bases and J lost 5; bases outside the gene matches: 5. CDR3 loop: CASSLVGLAGETQYF. The CDR3 DNA reads as TGCGCCAGCAGCTTGGTGGGACTAGCAGGGGAGACCCAGTACTTC.

The chain is built from TRBV6-5 and TRBJ2-7, with a tentative D call TRBD1 (6 bases). V gave up 5 bases and J gave up 1 base, with 6 bases separating them. This CDR3 has 12 residues. Germline CDR1 is MNHEY and CDR2 is SVGAGI. This chain's CDR3 is CASSRGSYEQYF. CDR3 nucleotide sequence: TGTGCCAGCAGTAGGGGGTCCTACGAGCAGTACTTC.

The chain recombines TRBV6-5 with TRBJ1-3; 7 bases map to TRBD1. This CDR3 has 13 amino acids. Germline V gives CDR1 MNHEY, CDR2 SVGAGI. With V trimmed by 6 bases and J by 7 bases, 6 bases remained unmatched. The DNA for the CDR3 is TGTGCCAGCAGGCCGACAGGGATCAACACCATATATTTT. This translates into CASRPTGINTIYF.

V is TRBV2 and J is TRBJ1-4; 7 nucleotides line up with TRBD1. Germline trimming cut 6 bases from V and 4 bases from J; bases unmatched to any gene: 5. Germline V gene data show CDR1 as SNHLY and CDR2 as FYNNEI. The CDR3 loop spans 14 amino acids. CDR3 protein: CASREGARNEKLFF. In nucleotides, the CDR3 is TGTGCCAGCAGGGAGGGGGCCCGTAATGAAAAACTGTTTTTT.

In regard to this clone: One end of the junction varies from germline; a read error may be responsible. The V call is TRBV4-3, the J call TRBJ2-3; TRBD2 matches 9 bases. Germline CDR1 is LGHNA and CDR2 is YSLEER. The CDR3 totals 17 residues. The CDR3 DNA is TGCGCCAGCAGTCAAGTTGATGCGGGAGGGGGTCGAGGTACGCAGTATTTT. Translation gives CASSQVDAGGGRGTQYF.

This clone was counted a few times. The chain employs TRBV7-9 and TRBJ2-1, with TRBD2 matching over 10 bases. Per germline, CDR1 SEHNR and CDR2 FQNEAQ (reference sequence). The V gene end was trimmed by 1 base and the J gene end by 4 bases; junction bases not matched to a gene: 4. The CDR3 covers 16 residues. The CDR3 bases are TGTGCCAGCAGCTTAGGCCGACTAGCGGGTTACAATGAGCAGTTCTTC. It translates to CASSLGRLAGYNEQFF.

This clone was seen a handful of times. The chain is built from TRBV4-2 and TRBJ2-1, with 12 bases aligning to TRBD2. The CDR3 is 16 amino acids. V was pared by 3 bases and J by 7 bases, with 7 bases of the junction left unmatched. Germline values: CDR1 LGHNA, CDR2 YNFKEQ. The DNA for the CDR3 is TGTGCCAGCAGCCACCGTTCTAGCGGGGGGGTTAATGAGCAGTTCTTC. This sequence encodes CASSHRSSGGVNEQFF.

The chain couples TRBV18 to TRBJ2-1; 8 bases agree with TRBD1. The length of the CDR3 is 15 residues. Germline V lookup: CDR1 KGHSH, CDR2 LQKENI. Germline trimming cut 3 bases from V and 1 base from J; bases unmatched to any gene: 2. As DNA, the CDR3 is TGTGCCAGCTCACCTCAGGGGGCATCCTACAATGAGCAGTTCTTC. Translation: CASSPQGASYNEQFF.

CDR3 amino acids: CASSERRTGGSGNQPQHF. CDR3 in DNA: TGTGCCAGCAGTGAACGGAGAACAGGGGGTTCGGGCAATCAGCCCCAGCATTTT. This chain links TRBV2 with TRBJ1-5; 8 bases are shared with TRBD1. V lost 2 bases, J lost 2 bases, and 11 bases stayed unmatched. In germline, CDR1 is SNHLY, CDR2 FYNNEI. The CDR3 is 18 amino acids.

This clone was found once. V and J are TRBV6-5 and TRBJ1-2; no definite D call. V was shortened by 9 bases and J by 7 bases, with 12 bases between the two germline ends. The length of the CDR3 is 11 residues. The V gene's germline CDR1 is MNHEY and CDR2 SVGAGI. The CDR3 region is CASKERGGYTF. CDR3 DNA sequence: TGTGCCAGTAAAGAACGGGGTGGCTACACCTTC.

This rearrangement joins TRBV29-1 to TRBJ1-1; D is unresolved. Germline CDR1 reads SQVTM; CDR2 reads ANQGSEA. Trimming pared 2 bases from V and 2 bases from J, leaving 12 bases between. There are 14 residues in the CDR3. DNA for the CDR3: TGCAGCGTTGAACCCCTGACACTTAACACTGAAGCTTTCTTT. Translation gives CSVEPLTLNTEAFF.

The CDR3 sequence is CASSQVLGITDTQYF. The CDR3 DNA reads TGCGCCAGCAGCCAAGTCCTGGGTATCACAGATACGCAGTATTTT. The gene calls are TRBV4-1 and TRBJ2-3; D not resolved. The CDR3 is made up of 15 amino acids. The germline gives CDR1 MGHRA, CDR2 YSYEKL. The germline V and J ends were trimmed by 1 base and 2 bases, with 10 bases remaining between them.

This chain links TRBV18 with TRBJ2-2; D may be TRBD2 (5 bases). This CDR3 comprises 13 residues. Trimming left V 3 bases short and J 7 bases short, with 9 bases between. Per germline, CDR1 KGHSH and CDR2 LQKENI. CDR3 amino acids: CASSPSGNGELFF. As DNA, the CDR3 is TGTGCCAGCTCACCTTCGGGGAACGGGGAGCTGTTTTTT.